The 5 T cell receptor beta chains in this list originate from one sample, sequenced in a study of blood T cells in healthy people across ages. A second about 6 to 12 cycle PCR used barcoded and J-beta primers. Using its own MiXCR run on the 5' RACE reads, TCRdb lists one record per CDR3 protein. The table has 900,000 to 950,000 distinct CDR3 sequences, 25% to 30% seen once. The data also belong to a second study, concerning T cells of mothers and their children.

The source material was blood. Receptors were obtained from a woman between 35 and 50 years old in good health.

The DNA for the CDR3 is TGTGCCAGCAGCCCCATAGCGGGGCCTTCCTACAATGAGCAGTTCTTC. It yields the protein CASSPIAGPSYNEQFF. V gene TRBV11-2 combines with J gene TRBJ2-1; 8 bases align to TRBD2. Germline CDR1 reads SGHAT; CDR2 reads FQNNGV. The V gene end was trimmed by 5 bases and the J gene end by 1 base; junction bases not matched to a gene: 7. This CDR3 comprises 16 residues.

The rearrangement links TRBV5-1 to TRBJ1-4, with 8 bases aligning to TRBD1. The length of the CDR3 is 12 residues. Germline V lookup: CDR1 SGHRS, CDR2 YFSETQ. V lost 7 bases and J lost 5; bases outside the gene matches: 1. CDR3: CASGQGNEKLFF. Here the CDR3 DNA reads TGCGCCAGCGGACAGGGAAATGAAAAACTGTTTTTT. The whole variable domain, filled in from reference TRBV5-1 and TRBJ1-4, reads KAGVTQTPRYLIKTRGQQVTLSCSPISGHRSVSWYQQTPGQGLQFLFEYFSETQRNKGNFPGRFSGRQFSNSRSEMNVSTLELGDSALYLCASGQGNEKLFFGSGTQLSVL.

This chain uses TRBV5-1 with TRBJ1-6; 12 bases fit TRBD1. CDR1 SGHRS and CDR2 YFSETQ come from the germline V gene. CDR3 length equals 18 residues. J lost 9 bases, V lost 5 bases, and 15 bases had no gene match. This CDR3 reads CASSQSPAGTGGGSPLHF. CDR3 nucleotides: TGCGCCAGCAGTCAGAGCCCTGCCGGGACAGGGGGCGGTTCACCCCTCCACTTT.

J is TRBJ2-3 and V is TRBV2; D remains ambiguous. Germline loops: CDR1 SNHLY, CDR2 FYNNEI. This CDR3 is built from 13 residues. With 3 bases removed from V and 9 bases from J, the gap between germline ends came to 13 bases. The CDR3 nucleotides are TGTGCCAGCAGTGATCCTCGGCAGGAAACGCAGTATTTT. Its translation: CASSDPRQETQYF.

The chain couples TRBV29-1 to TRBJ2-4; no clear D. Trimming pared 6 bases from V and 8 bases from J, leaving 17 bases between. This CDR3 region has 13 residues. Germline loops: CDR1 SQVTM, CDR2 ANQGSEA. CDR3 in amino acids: CSVQDTLRDIQYF. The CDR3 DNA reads TGCAGCGTCCAAGACACCCTTAGGGACATTCAGTACTTC.